This entry features one T cell receptor (beta chain) sequence. The target antigen is unknown. TCRdb analysed the RT-PCR reads with MiXCR anew, one entry per CDR3 protein. The sample holds approximately 680,000 distinct CDR3 sequences; 15% to 18% are singletons and the top ten take roughly 11%. This sample is part of a study of response to subunit inactivated influenza vaccine. The CDR3 runs to 15 residues. V shed 9 bases and J shed 0 bases, with 15 bases lying between them. CDR1 is MNHNS and CDR2 is SASEGT in the germline V gene. Whole-study results and caveats: After each seasonal influenza vaccination, few new T cells are recruited, the authors suggested.

The source was PBMCs from blood, collected roughly 12 days after vaccination. This rearrangement joins TRBV6-1 to TRBJ2-4; the D gene is possibly TRBD1 (6 bases). The origin of this receptor is a man in his forties or fifties who received an inactivated influenza vaccine. Here the CDR3 DNA reads TGTGCCAGTAGCAGGGGATTAGAAGCCAAAAACATTCAGTACTTC. Residues: CASSRGLEAKNIQYF.